What follows are 20 T cell receptor beta chains derived from one specimen sequenced in a study. TRBV12-4/TRBJ1-2 clonotypes were amplified with adaptor-ligated barcode primers. TCRdb redid the calling of the multiplex PCR reads with MiXCR, one entry per CDR3 protein. The sample holds roughly 110 distinct CDR3 sequences; 3.5% to 5.5% are singletons and the top ten take about 51%. Sequencing was performed on naive CD4+ T cells sorted from blood. The subset is: naive CD4+ T cells, CD4+CD45RA+CD25-. The origin of the receptors is a female donor with breast cancer.

This clonotype is termed large. This chain joins TRBV12-3 or TRBV12-4 and TRBJ1-2, with D hard to call. The CDR3 consists of 14 residues. V was clipped by 5 bases and J by 2 bases, with 12 bases between them. In DNA, the CDR3 is TGTGCCAGCAGTCCGCCAAGGGTGAACTATGGCTACACCTTC. Amino acid sequence: CASSPPRVNYGYTF.

By proportion, this clonotype is large. The chain carries TRBV12-3 or TRBV12-4 and TRBJ1-2; possibly TRBD1 for D (6 bases). This CDR3 has 13 residues. V lost 7 bases and J lost 4, with 13 bases in between. CDR3 sequence reads: CASIEQGVYGYTF. The CDR3 DNA follows: TGTGCCAGCATAGAACAGGGCGTCTATGGCTACACCTTC.

This clonotype is classed as large. V gene TRBV12-3 or TRBV12-4 combines with J gene TRBJ1-2, with unresolved D. Trimming removed 5 bases at V and 2 bases at J, with 12 bases between. The CDR3 contains 14 residues. The CDR3, as DNA: TGTGCCAGCAGTCGAAGCACGAACAACTATGGCTACACCTTC. Its translation is CASSRSTNNYGYTF.

By share of the sample, this clonotype is large. This chain uses TRBV12-3 or TRBV12-4 with TRBJ1-2, with D perhaps TRBD1 (6 bases). Trimming stripped 8 bases from V and 1 base from J, with 14 bases between. This CDR3 spans 14 amino acids. The CDR3 DNA sequence: TGTGCCAGCGGAAACAGGGCCGTTAACTATGGCTACACCTTC. As protein: CASGNRAVNYGYTF.

The V and J genes are TRBV12-3 or TRBV12-4 and TRBJ1-2, with a tentative D call TRBD1 (6 bases). Trimming cost V 6 bases and J 2 bases, with 10 bases left between them. CDR3 length: 13 amino acids. The CDR3 spells CASSPTGNYGYTF. The CDR3 coding sequence is TGTGCCAGCAGCCCAACAGGGAACTATGGCTACACCTTC.

In this sample, this clonotype is large. The chain uses TRBV12-3 or TRBV12-4 and TRBJ1-2, with 7 bases fitting TRBD1. V was pared by 6 bases and J by 5 bases, with 6 bases of the junction left unmatched. The CDR3 consists of 13 residues. CDR3: CASSPGQHYGYTF. CDR3 sequence (DNA): TGTGCCAGCAGCCCGGGACAGCATTATGGCTACACCTTC.

This clonotype qualifies as large. The chain joins TRBV12-3 or TRBV12-4 to TRBJ1-2, with TRBD1 matching 7 bases. CDR3 size: 11 residues. V dropped 4 bases and J dropped 12; count of bases not matched to a gene: 5. CDR3 DNA sequence: TGTGCCAGCAGTTCCCGGACAGGACACACCTTC. Encoded protein: CASSSRTGHTF.

In its sample, this clonotype ranks as large (0.1 to 1%). The chain couples TRBV12-3 or TRBV12-4 to TRBJ1-2; D remains ambiguous. The CDR3 is made up of 13 amino acids. The germline V and J ends were trimmed by 5 bases and 1 base, with 8 bases remaining between them. DNA for the CDR3: TGTGCCAGCAGTGCCGGGGTTAACTATGGCTACACCTTC. Translated: CASSAGVNYGYTF.

This clonotype is large (0.1 to 1%). The rearrangement uses TRBV12-3 or TRBV12-4 and TRBJ1-2; unclear D gene. CDR3 size: 13 residues. Trimming left V 1 base short and J 2 bases short, with 5 bases between. The chain's CDR3 is CASSLDGNYGYTF. Here the CDR3 DNA reads TGTGCCAGCAGTTTAGACGGAAACTATGGCTACACCTTC.

This clonotype is categorized as hyperexpanded. This chain joins TRBV12-3 or TRBV12-4 and TRBJ1-2; D not certain. V was clipped by 1 base and J by 4 bases, with 4 bases between them. This CDR3 region has 12 residues. DNA of the CDR3: TGTGCCAGCAGTTTAGGGTCCTATGGCTACACCTTC. It yields the protein CASSLGSYGYTF.

This clonotype counts as hyperexpanded (1% or more). The chain has TRBV12-3 or TRBV12-4 and TRBJ1-2; D call uncertain. CDR3 length equals 13 residues. The V end lost 5 bases, the J end lost 4 bases, and 11 bases lay between the germline ends. The DNA for the CDR3 is TGTGCCAGCAGTCCAGTGGGGAGCTATGGCTACACCTTC. As protein: CASSPVGSYGYTF.

In this sample, this clonotype is hyperexpanded. This chain joins TRBV12-3 or TRBV12-4 and TRBJ1-2, with D tentatively TRBD1 (5 bases). With 5 bases removed from V and 7 bases from J, the gap between germline ends came to 11 bases. The CDR3 totals 12 residues. CDR3 sequence: CASSVQDRGYTF. CDR3 nucleotides: TGTGCCAGCAGTGTACAGGATCGTGGCTACACCTTC.

By frequency in the sample, this clonotype is hyperexpanded. CDR3 protein: CASSLDGVSYGYTF. CDR3 nucleotide sequence: TGTGCCAGCAGTTTAGACGGGGTTAGCTATGGCTACACCTTC. The V gene is TRBV12-3 or TRBV12-4, the J gene TRBJ1-2; D remains ambiguous. The CDR3 covers 14 residues. V was trimmed by 1 base and J by 4 bases, leaving 10 bases between them.

The table lists this clonotype with a few counts. The chain links TRBV12-3 or TRBV12-4 to TRBJ1-2; a weak D match, TRBD1 (5 bases). The CDR3 extends over 13 amino acids. V lost 5 bases and J 4 bases, leaving 11 bases between the germline ends. CDR3 sequence: CASSLDMIYGYTF. CDR3 DNA sequence: TGTGCCAGCAGTCTGGACATGATCTATGGCTACACCTTC.

This clonotype is categorized as large. The chain is built from TRBV12-3 or TRBV12-4 and TRBJ1-2; D ambiguous. The CDR3 runs 14 residues. Trimming took off 8 bases at V and 0 bases at J, with 13 bases between the two ends. The CDR3 bases are TGTGCCAGCGCCCCGAGAGGATCTAACTATGGCTACACCTTC. Residues: CASAPRGSNYGYTF.

In this sample, this clonotype is large. This chain uses TRBV12-3 or TRBV12-4 with TRBJ1-2, with unresolved D. CDR3 length equals 11 residues. Trimming took 5 bases from V and 4 from J, leaving 5 bases between them. CDR3 DNA: TGTGCCAGCAGTAAGGGCTATGGCTACACCTTC. The encoded protein is CASSKGYGYTF.

This clonotype is large (0.1 to 1%). The chain's CDR3 is CASSETPYGYTF. In DNA, the CDR3 is TGTGCCAGCAGCGAGACACCTTATGGCTACACCTTC. V gene TRBV12-3 or TRBV12-4 combines with J gene TRBJ1-2; D not resolved. This CDR3 is 12 amino acids long. The V end was cut by 6 bases, the J end by 5 bases, with 10 bases between.

This clonotype is classed as hyperexpanded (1% or more). The genes are TRBV12-3 or TRBV12-4 and TRBJ1-2, with a tentative D call TRBD1 (6 bases). The CDR3 contains 12 residues. The V end was cut by 7 bases, the J end by 4 bases, with 10 bases between. CDR3 loop: CASTKDSYGYTF. CDR3 in DNA: TGTGCCAGCACCAAGGACAGCTATGGCTACACCTTC.

This clonotype is hyperexpanded by share. The gene calls are TRBV12-3 or TRBV12-4 and TRBJ1-2; no definite D call. The length of the CDR3 is 11 residues. The V and J ends lost 5 bases and 8 bases respectively, with 9 bases between them. CDR3 nucleotide sequence: TGTGCCAGCAGTGCCCGCGGCGGCTACACCTTC. Amino acids: CASSARGGYTF.

V is TRBV12-3 or TRBV12-4 and J is TRBJ1-2; possibly TRBD1 for D (6 bases). Trimming took 7 bases from V and 2 from J, leaving 11 bases between them. There are 13 residues in the CDR3. The CDR3 DNA reads as TGTGCCAGCATGCAACAGGGAAACTATGGCTACACCTTC. Its translation is CASMQQGNYGYTF.